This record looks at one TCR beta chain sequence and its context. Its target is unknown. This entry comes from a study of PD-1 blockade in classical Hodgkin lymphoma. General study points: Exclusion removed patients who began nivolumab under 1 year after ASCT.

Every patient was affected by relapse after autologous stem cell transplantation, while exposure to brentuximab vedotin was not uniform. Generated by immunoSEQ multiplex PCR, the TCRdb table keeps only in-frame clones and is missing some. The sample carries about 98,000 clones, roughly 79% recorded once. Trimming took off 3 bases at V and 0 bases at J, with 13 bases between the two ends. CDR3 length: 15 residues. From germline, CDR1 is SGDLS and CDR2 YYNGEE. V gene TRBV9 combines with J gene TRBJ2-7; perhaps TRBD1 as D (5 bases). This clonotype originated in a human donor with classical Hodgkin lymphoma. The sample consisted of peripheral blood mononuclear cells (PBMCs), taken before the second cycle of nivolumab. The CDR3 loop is CASSARPDNSYEQYF. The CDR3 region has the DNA TGTGCCAGCAGCGCCAGACCGGACAACTCCTACGAGCAGTACTTC.